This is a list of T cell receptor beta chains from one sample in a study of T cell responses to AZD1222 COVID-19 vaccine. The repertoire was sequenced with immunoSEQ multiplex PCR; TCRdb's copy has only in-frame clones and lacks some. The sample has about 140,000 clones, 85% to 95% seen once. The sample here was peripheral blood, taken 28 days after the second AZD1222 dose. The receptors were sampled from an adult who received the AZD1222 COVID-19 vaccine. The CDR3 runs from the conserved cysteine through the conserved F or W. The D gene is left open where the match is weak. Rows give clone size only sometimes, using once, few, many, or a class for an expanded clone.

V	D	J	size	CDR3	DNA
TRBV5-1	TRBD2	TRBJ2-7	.	CASSSDGTSPSEQYF	TGCGCCAGCAGCTCGGACGGGACTAGCCCTAGCGAGCAGTACTTC
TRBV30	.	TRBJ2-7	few	CAWSVLGGPYEQYF	TGTGCCTGGAGTGTATTGGGCGGACCCTACGAGCAGTACTTC
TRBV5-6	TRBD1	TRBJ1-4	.	CASSLRTGLGEKLFF	TGTGCCAGCAGCCTTCGGACAGGGTTAGGTGAAAAACTGTTTTTT
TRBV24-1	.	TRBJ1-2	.	CATSDSADGYTF	TGTGCCACCAGTGATTCGGCAGATGGCTACACCTTC
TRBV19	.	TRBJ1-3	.	CASSIQGTGNTIYF	TGTGCCAGTAGTATACAGGGTACTGGAAACACCATATATTTT
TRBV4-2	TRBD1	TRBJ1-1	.	CASSEGTGGGGSEAFF	TGTGCCAGCAGCGAGGGGACAGGGGGCGGAGGTAGTGAAGCTTTCTTT
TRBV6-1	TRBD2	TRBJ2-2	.	CASSGWGSGRTGELFF	TGTGCCAGCAGTGGATGGGGTAGCGGGAGGACCGGGGAGCTGTTTTTT
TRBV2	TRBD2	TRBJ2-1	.	CASREAGGPNEQFF	TGTGCCAGCAGGGAAGCGGGAGGGCCCAATGAGCAGTTCTTC
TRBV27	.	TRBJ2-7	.	CASSYRDTDSYEQYF	TGTGCCAGCAGCTACCGGGACACGGATAGCTACGAGCAGTACTTC
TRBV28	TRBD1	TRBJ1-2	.	CASSFGQGSGYTF	TGTGCCAGCAGCTTTGGACAGGGAAGTGGCTACACCTTC
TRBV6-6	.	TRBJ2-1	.	CASSYSPSEYNEQFF	TGTGCCAGCAGTTACTCGCCTAGTGAGTACAATGAGCAGTTCTTC
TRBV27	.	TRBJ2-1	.	CASSLTTAHNEQFF	TGTGCCAGCAGTTTAACCACGGCTCACAATGAGCAGTTCTTC
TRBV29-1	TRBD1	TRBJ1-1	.	CSVLLTGDTEAFF	TGCAGCGTACTACTAACAGGGGACACTGAAGCTTTCTTT
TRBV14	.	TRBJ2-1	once	CASSQTTPYNEQFF	TGTGCCAGCAGCCAAACGACTCCGTACAATGAGCAGTTCTTC
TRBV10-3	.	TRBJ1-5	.	CAISPVRGGGNQPQHF	TGTGCCATCAGTCCTGTACGGGGGGGAGGCAATCAGCCCCAGCATTTT
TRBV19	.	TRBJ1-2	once	CASSIMRGEGYTF	TGTGCCAGTAGTATCATGAGGGGGGAAGGCTACACCTTC
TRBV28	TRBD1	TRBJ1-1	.	CASGRGHAEAFF	TGTGCCAGCGGCAGGGGGCACGCTGAAGCTTTCTTT
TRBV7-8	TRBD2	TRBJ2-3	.	CASSLGLAGVADTQYF	TGTGCCAGCAGCTTAGGGCTAGCGGGAGTCGCAGATACGCAGTATTTT
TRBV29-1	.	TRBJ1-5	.	CSVQTNSNQPQHF	TGCAGCGTTCAGACTAACAGCAATCAGCCCCAGCATTTT